Listed below are T cell receptor beta chains from one sample, sequenced in a study of shared clonotypes between healthy human individuals. This table comes from immunoSEQ multiplex PCR, and its TCRdb copy is limited to in-frame clones, with some not included. Of about 690,000 clones in the sample, about 92% were seen once. Sequenced: memory CD8+ T cells from PBMCs. These TCRs come from a man younger than 30 in good health. Some clones in this sample may be carry-over from other donors' samples. CDR3s include the opening cysteine and the closing phenylalanine or tryptophan. Fields, in order: clone size, V gene, J gene, D gene, CDR3 DNA, CDR3 protein. The D gene is left open where the match is weak. Clone size is not always given. Where it is, it says once, few, many or a class for expanded clones.

size: .
V: TRBV5-4
J: TRBJ2-1
D: .
DNA: TGTGCCAACGGGGTCGATGAGCAGTTCTTC
CDR3: CANGVDEQFF

size: .
V: TRBV7-8
J: TRBJ2-3
D: .
DNA: TGTGCCAGCAGCTCACGACCGGGGAGCACAGATACGCAGTATTTT
CDR3: CASSSRPGSTDTQYF

size: .
V: TRBV7-6
J: TRBJ1-4
D: .
DNA: TGTGCCAGCAGCCCCTACTTGGGGTTTCGTGAAAAACTGTTTTTT
CDR3: CASSPYLGFREKLFF

size: .
V: TRBV5-4
J: TRBJ1-5
D: .
DNA: TGTGCCAGCAGCTTGCAGGGGACAAATCAGCCCCAGCATTTT
CDR3: CASSLQGTNQPQHF

size: few
V: TRBV4-2
J: TRBJ1-1
D: TRBD1
DNA: TGTGCCAGCAGCCAAGGGACAGGGCTATTGAACACTGAAGCTTTCTTT
CDR3: CASSQGTGLLNTEAFF

size: .
V: TRBV7-9
J: TRBJ1-1
D: .
DNA: TGTGCCAGCAGCAACACCACAGGGAGCACTGAAGCTTTCTTT
CDR3: CASSNTTGSTEAFF

size: .
V: TRBV5-4
J: TRBJ1-2
D: TRBD1
DNA: TGTGCCAGCAGCTTGGGGGGACAGGCGGGCTACACCTTC
CDR3: CASSLGGQAGYTF

size: once
V: TRBV10-2
J: TRBJ2-1
D: .
DNA: TGCGCCAGCAGGGAGACTACTAGCTCCTACAATGAGCAGTTCTTC
CDR3: CASRETTSSYNEQFF

size: .
V: TRBV7-2
J: TRBJ2-7
D: .
DNA: TGTGCCAGCAGCTTGGCGTCCGGGGAAGGCGAGCAGTACTTC
CDR3: CASSLASGEGEQYF

size: .
V: TRBV7-8
J: TRBJ1-5
D: TRBD1
DNA: TGTGCCAGCAGCCCCCTGCGGAGGACAGGGCTCGACAATCAGCCCCAGCATTTT
CDR3: CASSPLRRTGLDNQPQHF

size: .
V: TRBV6-5
J: TRBJ2-1
D: TRBD1
DNA: TGTGCCATCAGCAGGGACAGCTACAATGAGCAGTTCTTC
CDR3: CAISRDSYNEQFF

size: .
V: TRBV5-8
J: TRBJ2-7
D: .
DNA: TGTGCCAGCAGCTTGGTGGGACACGACGAGCAGTACTTC
CDR3: CASSLVGHDEQYF

size: .
V: TRBV9
J: TRBJ2-2
D: .
DNA: TGTGCCAGCAGCGTAGGTCGAGAGGGGGCGAACACCGGGGAGCTGTTTTTT
CDR3: CASSVGREGANTGELFF

size: few
V: TRBV21-1
J: TRBJ2-3
D: .
DNA: TGTGCCAGCAGCTACCGTACTCTAGCGGGAGGGACAGATACGCAGTATTTT
CDR3: CASSYRTLAGGTDTQYF

size: once
V: TRBV7-3
J: TRBJ2-3
D: TRBD2
DNA: TGTGCCAGCAGCCCAGGGGCGAGCGGGAGATTCACAGATACGCAGTATTTT
CDR3: CASSPGASGRFTDTQYF

size: .
V: TRBV2
J: TRBJ1-2
D: TRBD1
DNA: TGTGCCAGCAGTCCCGGGACAGGGTTTGCGAACTATGGCTACACCTTC
CDR3: CASSPGTGFANYGYTF

size: .
V: TRBV29-1
J: TRBJ2-7
D: TRBD2
DNA: TGCAGCGTCGACGCGACTAGCGGGAGCTCCGAGCAGTACTTC
CDR3: CSVDATSGSSEQYF

size: .
V: TRBV5-6
J: TRBJ1-2
D: .
DNA: TGTGCCAGCAGCTTTGGTAGCTGGGAAGGCGGCTACACCTTC
CDR3: CASSFGSWEGGYTF

size: .
V: TRBV5-1
J: TRBJ2-2
D: .
DNA: TGCGCCAGCACCGGGACGAACACCGGGGAGCTGTTTTTT
CDR3: CASTGTNTGELFF

size: .
V: TRBV2
J: TRBJ1-4
D: TRBD1
DNA: TGTGCCATCCTCCCGAAATCTCCGGGACAGCATAATGAAAAACTGTTTTTT
CDR3: CAILPKSPGQHNEKLFF

size: .
V: TRBV6-6
J: TRBJ2-1
D: TRBD1
DNA: TGTGCCAGCACCGACAGGGGGGCGTTCGATGAGCAGTTCTTC
CDR3: CASTDRGAFDEQFF

size: .
V: TRBV28
J: TRBJ1-5
D: .
DNA: TGTGCCAGCAGTTTACGGGTATATAGCAATCAGCCCCAGCATTTT
CDR3: CASSLRVYSNQPQHF

size: few
V: TRBV10-1
J: TRBJ1-1
D: .
DNA: TGCGCCAGCACGGCGGCTTTCTTT
CDR3: CASTAAFF

size: .
V: TRBV19
J: TRBJ1-2
D: TRBD1
DNA: TGTGCCAGTTGGGACAGCCTTAACTATGGCTACACCTTC
CDR3: CASWDSLNYGYTF

size: .
V: TRBV10-3
J: TRBJ1-5
D: .
DNA: TGTGCCATCAAGGATGAGGGCAGCAATCAGCCCCAGCATTTT
CDR3: CAIKDEGSNQPQHF

size: .
V: TRBV28
J: TRBJ2-7
D: .
DNA: TGTGCCAGCAGTAGTCGGCGGAACCCTATACCTCTCGAGCAGTACTTC
CDR3: CASSSRRNPIPLEQYF

size: .
V: TRBV6-4
J: TRBJ2-7
D: TRBD1
DNA: TGTGCCAGCAGTGACACCCTCGGACAGGGGATCTACGAGCAGTACTTC
CDR3: CASSDTLGQGIYEQYF

size: .
V: TRBV27
J: TRBJ2-3
D: TRBD2
DNA: TGTGCCAGCAGTTTGTTCGGAGCGGGAGAAACAGATACGCAGTATTTT
CDR3: CASSLFGAGETDTQYF

size: few
V: TRBV11-2
J: TRBJ1-2
D: .
DNA: TGTGCCAGCAGCCCAAACCCTCAGGGGTTTGATCATGGCTACACCTTC
CDR3: CASSPNPQGFDHGYTF

size: .
V: TRBV7-9
J: TRBJ2-5
D: .
DNA: TGTGCCAGCAGCTTATACGAGGGCGGACGAGCGAAGACCCAGTACTTC
CDR3: CASSLYEGGRAKTQYF

size: .
V: TRBV9
J: TRBJ2-1
D: .
DNA: TGTGCCAGCAGCGTAGACAAAACCTACAATGAGCAGTTCTTC
CDR3: CASSVDKTYNEQFF

size: .
V: TRBV13
J: TRBJ2-5
D: .
DNA: TGTGCCAGCAGCTTAGAACGGGCCGAAGAGACCCAGTACTTC
CDR3: CASSLERAEETQYF

size: few
V: TRBV27
J: TRBJ2-2
D: .
DNA: TGTGCCAGCAGTTTAGGGAACACCGGGGAGCTGTTTTTT
CDR3: CASSLGNTGELFF

size: .
V: TRBV7-8
J: TRBJ2-1
D: .
DNA: TGTGCCAGCAGCTTACCCCGGGAACTGAAGCAGTTCTTC
CDR3: CASSLPRELKQFF

size: .
V: TRBV7-9
J: TRBJ1-2
D: .
DNA: TGTGCCAGCAGCCCGCCCCGGGCAGGGTTCTATGGCTACACCTTC
CDR3: CASSPPRAGFYGYTF

size: .
V: TRBV9
J: TRBJ2-1
D: .
DNA: TGTGCCAGCAGCGTAGGGGGTGGAGCTAGCTCCTACAATGAGCAGTTCTTC
CDR3: CASSVGGGASSYNEQFF

size: .
V: TRBV27
J: TRBJ2-1
D: TRBD2
DNA: TGTGCCAGCAGTTTATTTGCCAGCGGGAGTAGCCATGAGCAGTTCTTC
CDR3: CASSLFASGSSHEQFF

size: .
V: TRBV7-8
J: TRBJ2-7
D: .
DNA: TGTGCCAGCGCCGGCTACGAGCAGTACTTC
CDR3: CASAGYEQYF

size: .
V: TRBV27
J: TRBJ2-7
D: .
DNA: TGTGCCAGCAGCCTGGACGGACCCTACGAGCAGTACTTC
CDR3: CASSLDGPYEQYF

size: .
V: TRBV4-3
J: TRBJ2-1
D: TRBD2
DNA: TGCGCCAGCAGCCAAGTTCTAGCGGAGCCCTACAATGAGCAGTTCTTC
CDR3: CASSQVLAEPYNEQFF

size: .
V: TRBV7-8
J: TRBJ2-2
D: .
DNA: TGTGCCAGCAGCCGGCGCGGGACGGTGCCTAGGGAGCTGTTTTTT
CDR3: CASSRRGTVPRELFF

size: .
V: TRBV5-8
J: TRBJ2-7
D: TRBD2
DNA: TGTGCCAGCAGCATTAGCGGGAGAGGACCCTACGAGCAGTACTTC
CDR3: CASSISGRGPYEQYF

size: once
V: TRBV9
J: TRBJ2-7
D: TRBD1
DNA: TGTGCCAGCAGCGTAGGCAGGGGGTTCTACGAGCAGTACTTC
CDR3: CASSVGRGFYEQYF

size: .
V: TRBV5-1
J: TRBJ2-3
D: .
DNA: TGCGCCAGCACCCAGGGGACTTCTAGCACAGATACGCAGTATTTT
CDR3: CASTQGTSSTDTQYF

size: .
V: TRBV19
J: TRBJ2-1
D: TRBD2
DNA: TGTGCCAGTAGTACGATACTAGCGGCCCTCTACAATGAGCAGTTCTTC
CDR3: CASSTILAALYNEQFF

size: .
V: TRBV27
J: TRBJ2-1
D: .
DNA: TGTGCCAGCAGTTTGACGGATTACAATGAGCAGTTCTTC
CDR3: CASSLTDYNEQFF

size: .
V: TRBV30
J: TRBJ1-1
D: .
DNA: TGTGCCTGGAGTGGCGGGCGGGCTGAAGCTTTCTTT
CDR3: CAWSGGRAEAFF

size: .
V: TRBV5-6
J: TRBJ2-7
D: .
DNA: TGTGCCAGCAGTACGGACATTTCCTACGAGCAGTACTTC
CDR3: CASSTDISYEQYF